This TCR beta chain was retrieved from a study of T cell responses to AZD1222 COVID-19 vaccine. Of note for this clone: The antigen is undetermined.

Method: immunoSEQ multiplex PCR; TCRdb's copy keeps in-frame clones and lacks some. The data hold about 56,000 clones, with over 75% observed a single time. General observations from the study: Clonal diversity may have been underestimated in mostly white British donors. Unmutated variant regions are reportedly targeted by nearly half of spike-specific TCRs. The study identified only a handful of AZD1222 recipients as seropositive at baseline.

The clonotype originates from an adult in good health. Sample: peripheral blood, taken on day 0 of AZD1222 vaccination.

CDR3 in amino acids: CASSPNTGELFF. The CDR3 region has the DNA TGTGCCAGCAGCCCTAACACCGGGGAGCTGTTTTTT. V and J are TRBV11-3 and TRBJ2-2; the D is unclear. The germline V gene encodes CDR1 SGHNT and CDR2 YENEEA. The ends were cut back, 5 bases at V and 2 bases at J, with 3 bases in the middle. The CDR3 spans 12 residues.